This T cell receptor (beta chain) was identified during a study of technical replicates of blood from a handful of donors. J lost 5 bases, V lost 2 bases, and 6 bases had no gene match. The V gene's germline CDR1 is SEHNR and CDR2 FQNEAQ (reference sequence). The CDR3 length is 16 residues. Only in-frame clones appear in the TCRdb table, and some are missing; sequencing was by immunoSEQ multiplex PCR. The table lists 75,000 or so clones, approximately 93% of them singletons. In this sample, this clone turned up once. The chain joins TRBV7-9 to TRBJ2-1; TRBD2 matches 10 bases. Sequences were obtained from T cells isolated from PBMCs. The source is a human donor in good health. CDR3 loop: CASSLKLAGSHNEQFF. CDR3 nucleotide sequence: TGTGCCAGCAGCTTAAAACTAGCGGGATCTCACAATGAGCAGTTCTTC.